This passage covers 16 T cell receptor beta chains from one sample sequenced in a study of immune evolution from preneoplasia to lung adenocarcinoma. Produced via immunoSEQ multiplex PCR; TCRdb's table is partial and in-frame only. The sample lists about 3,400 clones, about three quarters occurring once. Sequenced material: FFPE atypical adenomatous hyperplasia tissue from the lung. This sample's subset: atypical adenomatous hyperplasia (AAH), lung preneoplasia. The receptors come from a person aged 70 to 85 with lung adenocarcinoma.

The chain has TRBV28 and TRBJ1-2; D gene uncertain. This CDR3 contains 14 residues. Trimming shortened V by 2 bases and J by 1 base, and 8 bases separated the two germline ends. Germline V gene sequence: CDR1 MDHEN, CDR2 SYDVKM. Written as DNA, the CDR3 is TGTGCCAGCAGTTTAAGTCACATTAACTATGGCTACACCTTC. Its protein is CASSLSHINYGYTF.

The chain uses TRBV6-5 and TRBJ2-5; D perhaps matches TRBD2 (7 bases). Germline V gene sequence: CDR1 MNHEY, CDR2 SVGAGI. V was clipped by 3 bases and J by 4 bases, with 15 bases between them. This CDR3 is built from 15 residues. The DNA of the CDR3 is TGTGCCAGCAGTTATGAGGGGGGGCGCGTAGAGACCCAGTACTTC. It codes for CASSYEGGRVETQYF.

J is TRBJ2-7 and V is TRBV29-1; no definite D call. The CDR3 has 13 residues. Trimming stripped 2 bases from V and 3 bases from J, with 11 bases between. In germline, CDR1 is SQVTM, CDR2 ANQGSEA. The CDR3 DNA follows: TGCAGCGTTGAATCCCAGACTGGCTACGAGCAGTACTTC. As protein: CSVESQTGYEQYF.

In its sample, this clone was seen once. The CDR3 nucleotides read TGTGCCTGGAGTTACGATTGGACAGAGAACACTGAAGCTTTCTTT. Translated: CAWSYDWTENTEAFF. V is TRBV30 and J is TRBJ1-1, with D possibly matching TRBD1 (6 bases). CDR3 length: 15 amino acids. The V end was cut by 2 bases, the J end by 1 base, with 14 bases between. Germline V gene data show CDR1 as GTSNPN and CDR2 as SVGIG (reference sequence).

The rearrangement uses TRBV9 and TRBJ2-3; D is ambiguous. The CDR3 covers 13 residues. Germline V gene sequence: CDR1 SGDLS, CDR2 YYNGEE. V lost 1 base to trimming and J lost 2 bases, with 5 bases between them. The CDR3 loop is CASSVRNTDTQYF. CDR3 in DNA: TGTGCCAGCAGCGTAAGAAACACAGATACGCAGTATTTT.

The chain employs TRBV11-2 and TRBJ1-2, with no clear D. The CDR3 length is 13 residues. The V gene lost 3 bases and the J gene lost 2 bases, with 7 bases spanning the gap. Germline CDR1 reads SGHAT; CDR2 reads FQNNGV. CDR3 region: CASSFTGNYGYTF. DNA of the CDR3: TGTGCCAGCAGCTTTACCGGCAACTATGGCTACACCTTC.

The chain has TRBV6-5 and TRBJ2-2; perhaps D is TRBD1 or TRBD2 (5 bases each). Looked up from germline, CDR1 is MNHEY and CDR2 is SVGAGI. This CDR3 spans 15 amino acids. The V gene lost 0 bases and the J gene lost 11 bases, with 16 bases spanning the gap. CDR3 loop: CASSYSSAAGSELFF. The DNA of the CDR3 is TGTGCCAGCAGTTACTCGAGTGCAGCAGGGAGCGAGCTGTTTTTT.

J is TRBJ2-4 and V is TRBV18; 9 bases match TRBD1. The V and J ends lost 2 bases and 1 base, in that order; junction bases with no gene match: 12. The CDR3 covers 19 residues. Germline V lookup: CDR1 KGHSH, CDR2 LQKENI. The CDR3 sequence is CASSPIFTGGGGAKNIQYF. In DNA, the CDR3 is TGTGCCAGCTCACCAATATTTACAGGGGGCGGAGGTGCCAAAAACATTCAGTACTTC.

This clone occurred once. The V and J genes are TRBV29-1 and TRBJ2-2, with D perhaps matching TRBD1 (6 bases). V lost 6 bases and J lost 4, with 21 bases in between. Germline values: CDR1 SQVTM, CDR2 ANQGSEA. The length of the CDR3 is 16 residues. Written as DNA, the CDR3 is TGCAGCGTACTTTACACCGGGACACGGGCCACCGGGGAGCTGTTTTTT. This gives the protein CSVLYTGTRATGELFF.

This chain uses TRBV28 with TRBJ2-2, with a weak D call TRBD1 (6 bases). The V end was cut by 6 bases, the J end by 0 bases, with 11 bases between. The CDR3 spans 15 residues. Germline V gene lookup returns CDR1 MDHEN and CDR2 SYDVKM. CDR3 amino acids: CASRPQGSNTGELFF. In DNA, the CDR3 is TGTGCCAGCAGGCCCCAGGGGTCGAACACCGGGGAGCTGTTTTTT.

V gene TRBV6-1 combines with J gene TRBJ2-7; 8 nucleotides agree with TRBD1. This CDR3 comprises 15 residues. V was pared by 4 bases and J by 2 bases, with 7 bases of the junction left unmatched. CDR1 and CDR2 (germline): MNHNS, SASEGT. The CDR3 loop is CASSGLRGPPYEQYF. CDR3 sequence (DNA): TGTGCCAGCAGTGGCCTCAGGGGGCCCCCCTACGAGCAGTACTTC.

The chain employs TRBV29-1 and TRBJ1-1; 7 bases fit TRBD1. V lost 4 bases, J lost 10 bases, and 9 bases stayed unmatched. Germline V gene lookup returns CDR1 SQVTM and CDR2 ANQGSEA. This CDR3 is built from 12 residues. Here the CDR3 DNA reads TGCAGCGTTGGACAGGGATACCTAGGAGCTTTCTTT. Translated: CSVGQGYLGAFF.

This clone is categorized as large (0.1 to 1%). Other DNA sequences in this sample translate to the same CDR3. The chain combines TRBV5-6 with TRBJ2-6; D uncertain. The germline CDR1 and CDR2 sequences are SGHDT and YYEEEE. CDR3 length equals 13 residues. V was cut by 7 bases and J by 2 bases, with 7 bases left in between. The CDR3 protein is CASVIAGANVLTF. Written as DNA, the CDR3 is TGTGCCAGCGTGATAGCTGGGGCCAACGTCCTGACTTTC.

The chain combines TRBV5-1 with TRBJ1-4; weak D call: TRBD1 (6 bases). CDR1 is SGHRS, CDR2 YFSETQ, per germline. CDR3 length: 14 amino acids. Trimming left V 2 bases short and J 4 bases short, with 9 bases between. The CDR3 loop reads CASSLGGNNEKLFF. The CDR3 DNA is TGCGCCAGCAGCTTAGGGGGGAATAATGAAAAACTGTTTTTT.

This clone was detected only a few times. The rearrangement joins TRBV29-1 to TRBJ2-7; D is ambiguous. CDR1 and CDR2 from the germline V gene are SQVTM and ANQGSEA. Trimming left V 6 bases short and J 6 bases short, with 18 bases between. The length of the CDR3 is 13 residues. The CDR3 loop reads CSVARFVATEQYF. As DNA, the CDR3 is TGCAGCGTGGCCCGTTTTGTTGCTACCGAGCAGTACTTC.

The CDR3 reads CASSQEWGRVDEQFF. CDR3 DNA: TGTGCCAGCAGCCAGGAATGGGGGAGGGTAGATGAGCAGTTCTTC. The chain is built from TRBV4-2 and TRBJ2-1; 7 bases fit TRBD2. CDR1 is LGHNA and CDR2 is YNFKEQ in the germline V gene. Losses at the gene ends were 3 bases for V and 8 bases for J; bases not matched to a gene: 10. This CDR3 comprises 15 residues.